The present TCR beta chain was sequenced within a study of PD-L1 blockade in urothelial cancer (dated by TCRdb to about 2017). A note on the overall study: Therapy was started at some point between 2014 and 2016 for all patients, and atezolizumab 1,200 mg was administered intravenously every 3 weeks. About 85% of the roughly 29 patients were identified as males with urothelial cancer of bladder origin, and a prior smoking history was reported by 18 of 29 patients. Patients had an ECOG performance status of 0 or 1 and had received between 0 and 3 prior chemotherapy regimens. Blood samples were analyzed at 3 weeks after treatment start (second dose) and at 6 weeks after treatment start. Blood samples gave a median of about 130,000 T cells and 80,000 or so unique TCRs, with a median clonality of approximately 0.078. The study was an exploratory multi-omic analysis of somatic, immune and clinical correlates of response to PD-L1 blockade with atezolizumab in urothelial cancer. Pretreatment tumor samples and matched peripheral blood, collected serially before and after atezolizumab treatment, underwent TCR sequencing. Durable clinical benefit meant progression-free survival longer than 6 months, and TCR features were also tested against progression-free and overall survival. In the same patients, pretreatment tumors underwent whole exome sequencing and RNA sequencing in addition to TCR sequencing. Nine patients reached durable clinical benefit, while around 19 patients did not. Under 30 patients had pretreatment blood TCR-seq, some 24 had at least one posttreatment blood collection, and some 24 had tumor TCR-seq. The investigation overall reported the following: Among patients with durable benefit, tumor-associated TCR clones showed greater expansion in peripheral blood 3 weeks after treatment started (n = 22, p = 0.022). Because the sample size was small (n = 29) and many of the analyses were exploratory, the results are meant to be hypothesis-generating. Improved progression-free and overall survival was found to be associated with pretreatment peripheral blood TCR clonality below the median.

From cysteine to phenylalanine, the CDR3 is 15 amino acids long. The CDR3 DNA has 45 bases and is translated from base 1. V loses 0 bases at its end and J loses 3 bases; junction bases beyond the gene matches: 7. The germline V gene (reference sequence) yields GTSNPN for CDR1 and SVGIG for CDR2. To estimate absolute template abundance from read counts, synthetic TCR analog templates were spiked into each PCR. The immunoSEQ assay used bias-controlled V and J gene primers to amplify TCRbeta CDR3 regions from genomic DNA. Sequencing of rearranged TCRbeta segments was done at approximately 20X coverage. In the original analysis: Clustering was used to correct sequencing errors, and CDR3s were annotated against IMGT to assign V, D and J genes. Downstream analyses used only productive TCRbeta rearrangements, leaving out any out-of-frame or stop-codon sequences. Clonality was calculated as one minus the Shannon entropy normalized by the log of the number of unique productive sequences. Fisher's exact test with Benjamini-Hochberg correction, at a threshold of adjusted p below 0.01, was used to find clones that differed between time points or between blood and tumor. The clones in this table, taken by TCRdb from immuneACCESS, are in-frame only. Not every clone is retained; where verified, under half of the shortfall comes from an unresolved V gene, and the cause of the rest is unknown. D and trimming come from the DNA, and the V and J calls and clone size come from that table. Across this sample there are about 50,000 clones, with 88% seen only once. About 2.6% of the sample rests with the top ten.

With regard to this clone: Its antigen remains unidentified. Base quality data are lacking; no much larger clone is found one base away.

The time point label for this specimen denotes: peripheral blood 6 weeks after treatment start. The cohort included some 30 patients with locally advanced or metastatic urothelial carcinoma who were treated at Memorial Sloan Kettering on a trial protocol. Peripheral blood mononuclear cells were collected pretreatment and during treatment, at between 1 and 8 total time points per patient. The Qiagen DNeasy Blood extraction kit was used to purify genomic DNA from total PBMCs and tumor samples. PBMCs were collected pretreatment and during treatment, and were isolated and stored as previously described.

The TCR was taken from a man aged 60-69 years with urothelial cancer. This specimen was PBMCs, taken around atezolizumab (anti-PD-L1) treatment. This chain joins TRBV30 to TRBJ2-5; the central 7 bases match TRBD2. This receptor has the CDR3 CAWSVGLADKETQYF. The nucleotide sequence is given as TGTGCCTGGAGTGTAGGGCTAGCGGATAAAGAGACCCAGTACTTC.